The sequence of this T cell receptor beta chain was determined in a study of identical twins. There are 17 residues in the CDR3. Trimming removed 5 bases from V and 3 bases from J; junction bases left unmatched: 5. The germline V gene encodes CDR1 SGHAT and CDR2 FQNNGV. TCRdb independently ran MiXCR on the 5' RACE reads; one entry per CDR3 protein. The data contain approximately 500,000 distinct CDR3 sequences, more than 20% of them seen just once; the ten biggest clones take up 2.5% to 3.5%. This clonotype showed up many times. The data also belong to a second study, concerning T cells expressing NK-cell markers.

Material: CD4+ T cells sorted from blood. The V gene is TRBV11-2, the J gene TRBJ2-1; 15 positions match TRBD2. The sequence was collected from a young woman in good health. CDR3 sequence (DNA): TGTGCCAGCAGCCCCCCGGGACTAGCGGGAGGCTACAATGAGCAGTTCTTC. As protein: CASSPPGLAGGYNEQFF. Supplemented by reference TRBV11-2 and TRBJ2-1, the full variable domain reads EAGVAQSPRYKIIEKRQSVAFWCNPISGHATLYWYQQILGQGPKLLIQFQNNGVVDDSQLPKDRFSAERLKGVDSTLKIQPAKLEDSAVYLCASSPPGLAGGYNEQFFGPGTRLTVL.